These 10 T cell receptor beta chains share one sample of origin, sequenced in a study of a mutant IDH1 vaccine in newly diagnosed glioma. Antigens for these TCRs are unknown. The data were produced by immunoSEQ multiplex PCR, yet TCRdb's version contains in-frame clones alone and is incomplete. The repertoire has about 72,000 clones, nearly 85% of them found once; the top ten carry less than 15%. The time point: week 23, last vaccination. Each dose delivered 300 ug of mutant IDH1 20-mer peptide subcutaneously with imiquimod. Material: PBMCs, obtained from a glioma patient whose treatment included an IDH1 peptide vaccine. The source of these receptors is a young man with glioma.

The chain joins TRBV7-2 to TRBJ2-7, with 7 bases matching TRBD1. The V gene end was trimmed by 6 bases and the J gene end by 8 bases; junction bases not matched to a gene: 10. The germline CDR1 and CDR2 sequences are SGHTA and FQGNSA. CDR3 length: 13 residues. Here the CDR3 DNA reads TGTGCCAGCAGGTATTCCGGGACAGACAAGCAGTACTTC. Translating gives CASRYSGTDKQYF. Drawing the rest from reference TRBV7-2 and TRBJ2-7, the complete variable domain is GAGVSQSPSNKVTEKGKDVELRCDPISGHTALYWYRQSLGQGLEFLIYFQGNSAPDKSGLPSDRFSAERTGGSVSTLTIQRTQQEDSAVYLCASRYSGTDKQYFGPGTRLTVT.

This clone was detected only a few times. The rearrangement links TRBV19 to TRBJ1-1; D gene ambiguous. Trimming cost V 3 bases and J 1 base, with 6 bases left between them. In germline, CDR1 is LNHDA, CDR2 SQIVND (reference sequence). This CDR3 spans 13 amino acids. CDR3 region: CASSINENTEAFF. The CDR3 DNA follows: TGTGCCAGTAGTATTAATGAGAACACTGAAGCTTTCTTT.

V gene TRBV9 combines with J gene TRBJ2-1; D unresolved. The length of the CDR3 is 14 residues. Trimming took off 0 bases at V and 5 bases at J, with 9 bases between the two ends. Germline V gene data show CDR1 as SGDLS and CDR2 as YYNGEE. The DNA of the CDR3 is TGTGCCAGCAGCGTAGCTACAGTAAACAATGAGCAGTTCTTC. Translation gives CASSVATVNNEQFF.

The chain uses TRBV6-5 and TRBJ1-2; TRBD1 agrees at 7 bases. The CDR3 is 15 amino acids. With 5 bases clipped from V and 1 base from J, the junction kept 7 bases outside the gene matches. Germline V gene sequence: CDR1 MNHEY, CDR2 SVGAGI. The CDR3 region is CASSPDRAYNYGYTF. In DNA, the CDR3 is TGTGCCAGCAGTCCCGACAGGGCCTATAACTATGGCTACACCTTC.

The rearrangement uses TRBV18 and TRBJ1-1; D may be TRBD1 (5 bases). V dropped 2 bases and J dropped 7 bases, with 8 bases sitting between them. This CDR3 has 12 amino acids. Germline CDR1 reads KGHSH; CDR2 reads LQKENI. CDR3 nucleotides: TGTGCCAGCTCACCAGACAGAAGTGAAGCTTTCTTT. Protein product: CASSPDRSEAFF.

This chain joins TRBV2 and TRBJ1-1; 7 bases fit TRBD1. Germline loops: CDR1 SNHLY, CDR2 FYNNEI. The CDR3 has 14 residues. V lost 6 bases, J lost 0 bases, and 4 bases stayed unmatched. The DNA for the CDR3 is TGTGCCAGCAGGGAGACAGGGATGAACACTGAAGCTTTCTTT. It is translated as CASRETGMNTEAFF.

This chain joins TRBV14 and TRBJ2-2; 10 bases line up with TRBD2. The V gene end was trimmed by 3 bases and the J gene end by 0 bases; junction bases not matched to a gene: 7. The length of the CDR3 is 18 residues. Germline V gives CDR1 SGHDN, CDR2 FVKESK. Here the CDR3 reads CASSHPTSGPSNTGELFF. CDR3 nucleotides: TGTGCCAGCAGCCACCCGACTAGCGGGCCTTCGAACACCGGGGAGCTGTTTTTT.

V usage is TRBV15 and J usage is TRBJ2-2; 10 bases are a match to TRBD1. The length of the CDR3 is 15 residues. The V gene end was trimmed by 9 bases and the J gene end by 3 bases; junction bases not matched to a gene: 7. Germline-derived CDR1 and CDR2 are LNHNV and YYDKDF (reference sequence). This CDR3 reads CATKTGGGYTGELFF. The CDR3 nucleotides read TGTGCCACTAAGACAGGGGGCGGGTACACCGGGGAGCTGTTTTTT.

This rearrangement joins TRBV30 to TRBJ2-3, with 9 bases fitting TRBD1. J gave up 2 bases and V 5 bases, and 5 bases lay outside the gene matches. Germline CDR1 reads GTSNPN; CDR2 reads SVGIG (reference sequence). The CDR3 runs to 14 residues. In DNA, the CDR3 is TGTGCCTGGGGACAGGGGTTGAACACAGATACGCAGTATTTT. Translating it yields CAWGQGLNTDTQYF.

The chain combines TRBV27 with TRBJ2-7, with D possibly being TRBD1 or TRBD2 (5 bases each). The V end was cut by 2 bases, the J end by 2 bases, with 10 bases between. Germline V gene lookup returns CDR1 MNHEY and CDR2 SMNVEV (reference sequence). The CDR3 has 14 residues. CDR3 nucleotides: TGTGCCAGCAGTTTAGGGGGAAGGGCCTACGAGCAGTACTTC. It specifies CASSLGGRAYEQYF.